Here is one T cell receptor (beta chain) with its context. Some clones are missing from TCRdb's copy, which holds only in-frame ones; the method was immunoSEQ multiplex PCR. The sample lists some 40,000 clones, 90% to 95% occurring once. This specimen comes from a study of T cell changes during pregnancy in multiple sclerosis. After removal of 3 bases from V and 2 bases from J, the junction contained 10 bases not matched to a gene. This CDR3 has 19 amino acids. Germline CDR1 and CDR2: SGHDN and FVKESK. The V and J genes are TRBV14 and TRBJ2-7, with 16 bases fitting TRBD2. Sequenced material: CD4+ T cells from peripheral blood mononuclear cells, taken in the third trimester of pregnancy. The receptor comes from a female donor in good health, enrolled as a control in a pregnancy study. The CDR3: CASSHRGTSGGANPYEQYF. The CDR3, as DNA: TGTGCCAGCAGCCATCGTGGGACTAGCGGGGGGGCCAACCCCTACGAGCAGTACTTC.